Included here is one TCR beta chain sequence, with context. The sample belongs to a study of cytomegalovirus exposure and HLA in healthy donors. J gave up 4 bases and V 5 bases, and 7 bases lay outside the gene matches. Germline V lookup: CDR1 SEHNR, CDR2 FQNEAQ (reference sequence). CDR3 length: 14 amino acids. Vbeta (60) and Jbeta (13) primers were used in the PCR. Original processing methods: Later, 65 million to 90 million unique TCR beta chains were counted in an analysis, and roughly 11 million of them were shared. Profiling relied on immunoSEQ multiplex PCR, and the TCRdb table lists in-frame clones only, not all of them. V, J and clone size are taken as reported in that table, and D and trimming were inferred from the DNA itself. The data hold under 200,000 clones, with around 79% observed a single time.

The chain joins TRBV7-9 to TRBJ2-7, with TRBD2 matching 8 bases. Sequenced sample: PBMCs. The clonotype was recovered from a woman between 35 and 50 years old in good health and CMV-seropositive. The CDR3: CASSPGTRQYEQYF. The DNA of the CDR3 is TGTGCCAGCAGCCCAGGGACTAGACAGTACGAGCAGTACTTC.